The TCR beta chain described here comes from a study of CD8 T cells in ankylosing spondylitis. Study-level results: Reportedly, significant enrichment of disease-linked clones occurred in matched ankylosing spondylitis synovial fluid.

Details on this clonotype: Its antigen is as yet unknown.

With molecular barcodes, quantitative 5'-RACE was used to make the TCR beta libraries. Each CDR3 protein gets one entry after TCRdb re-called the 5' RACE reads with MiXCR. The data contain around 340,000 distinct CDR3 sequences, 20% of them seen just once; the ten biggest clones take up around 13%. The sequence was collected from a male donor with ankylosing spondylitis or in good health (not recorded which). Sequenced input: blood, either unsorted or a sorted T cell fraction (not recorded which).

The DNA for the CDR3 is TGCGCCAGCAGCCATCCCCAGGAGAACGGAAAACTGTTTTTT. It specifies CASSHPQENGKLFF. The gene calls are TRBV4-1 and TRBJ1-4, with D unclear. V lost 3 bases and J 10 bases, leaving 15 bases between the germline ends. CDR3 size: 14 residues. In germline, CDR1 is MGHRA, CDR2 YSYEKL.